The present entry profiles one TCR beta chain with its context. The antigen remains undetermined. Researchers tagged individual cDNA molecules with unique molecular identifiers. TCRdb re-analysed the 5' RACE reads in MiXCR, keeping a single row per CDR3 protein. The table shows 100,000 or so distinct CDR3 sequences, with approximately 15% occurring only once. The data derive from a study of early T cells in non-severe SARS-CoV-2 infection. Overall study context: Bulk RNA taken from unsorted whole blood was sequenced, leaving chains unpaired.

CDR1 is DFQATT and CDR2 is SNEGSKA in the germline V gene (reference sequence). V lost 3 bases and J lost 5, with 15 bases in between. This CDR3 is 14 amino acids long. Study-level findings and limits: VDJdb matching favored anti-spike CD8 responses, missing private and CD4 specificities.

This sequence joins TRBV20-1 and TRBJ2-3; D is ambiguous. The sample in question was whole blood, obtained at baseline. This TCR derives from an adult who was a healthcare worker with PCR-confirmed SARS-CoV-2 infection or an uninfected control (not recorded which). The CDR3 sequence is CSARGSWIGDTQYF. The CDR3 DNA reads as TGCAGTGCTAGGGGTTCGTGGATCGGAGATACGCAGTATTTT.